The present T cell receptor (beta chain) was sequenced within a study of somatic mutations in cytotoxic T cells in rheumatoid arthritis. The study, taken as a whole, reports: Of about 60 patients, about eight had a largest CD8+ clone that exceeded 20% of CD8+ cells.

This CDR3 is 12 amino acids long. V lost 5 bases, J lost 7 bases, and 2 bases stayed unmatched. CDR1 and CDR2 (germline): SEHNR, FQNEAQ (reference sequence). The protocol was immunoSEQ multiplex PCR, while the TCRdb copy is restricted to in-frame clones and leaves out a portion. The table records about 20,000 clones, 70% to 85% of them present only once. Notes on this clone: The antigen is not known.

The rearrangement joins TRBV7-9 to TRBJ2-4, with 7 bases that match TRBD1. The sequence was collected from a man aged 55 to 70 in good health. The specimen sequenced was CD8+ T cells sorted from blood. CDR3 sequence: CASSPGQNIQYF. The CDR3 nucleotides read TGTGCCAGCAGCCCGGGACAGAACATTCAGTACTTC.